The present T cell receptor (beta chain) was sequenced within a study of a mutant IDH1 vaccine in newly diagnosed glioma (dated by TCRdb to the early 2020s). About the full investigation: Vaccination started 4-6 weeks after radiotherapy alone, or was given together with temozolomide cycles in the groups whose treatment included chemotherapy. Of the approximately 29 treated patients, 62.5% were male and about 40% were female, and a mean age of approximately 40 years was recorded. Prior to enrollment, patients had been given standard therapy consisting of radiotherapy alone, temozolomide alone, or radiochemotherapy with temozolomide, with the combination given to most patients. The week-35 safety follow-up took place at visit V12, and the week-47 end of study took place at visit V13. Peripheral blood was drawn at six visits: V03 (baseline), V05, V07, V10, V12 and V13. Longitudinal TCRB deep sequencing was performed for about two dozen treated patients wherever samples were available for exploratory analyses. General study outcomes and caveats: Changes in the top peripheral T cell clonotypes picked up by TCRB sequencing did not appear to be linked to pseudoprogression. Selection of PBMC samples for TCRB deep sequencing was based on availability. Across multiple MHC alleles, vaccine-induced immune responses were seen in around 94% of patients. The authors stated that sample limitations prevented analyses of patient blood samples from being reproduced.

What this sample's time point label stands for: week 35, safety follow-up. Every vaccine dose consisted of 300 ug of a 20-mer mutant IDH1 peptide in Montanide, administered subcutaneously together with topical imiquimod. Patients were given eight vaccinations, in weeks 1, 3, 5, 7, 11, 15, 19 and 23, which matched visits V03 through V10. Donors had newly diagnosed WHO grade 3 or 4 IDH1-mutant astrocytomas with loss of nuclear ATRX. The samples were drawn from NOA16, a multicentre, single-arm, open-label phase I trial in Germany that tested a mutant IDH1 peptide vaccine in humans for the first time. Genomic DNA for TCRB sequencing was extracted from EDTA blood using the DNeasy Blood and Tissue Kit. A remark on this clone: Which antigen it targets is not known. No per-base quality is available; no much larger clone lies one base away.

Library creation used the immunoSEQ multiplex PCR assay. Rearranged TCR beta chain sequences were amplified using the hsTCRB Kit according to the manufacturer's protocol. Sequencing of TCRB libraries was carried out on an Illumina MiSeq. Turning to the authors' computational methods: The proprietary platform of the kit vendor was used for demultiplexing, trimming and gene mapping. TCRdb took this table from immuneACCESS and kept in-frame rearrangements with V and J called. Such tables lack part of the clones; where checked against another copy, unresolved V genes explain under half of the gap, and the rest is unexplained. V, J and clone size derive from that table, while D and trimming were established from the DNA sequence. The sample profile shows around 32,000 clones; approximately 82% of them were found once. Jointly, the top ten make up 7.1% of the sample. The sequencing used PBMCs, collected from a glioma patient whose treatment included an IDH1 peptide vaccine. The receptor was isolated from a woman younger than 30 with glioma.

The nucleotide sequence reads TGTGCCAGCAGCCTGGGGGGTAGGACAGAGACCTACGAGCAGTACTTC. This gives the protein CASSLGGRTETYEQYF. The chain is made from TRBV5-4 and TRBJ2-7; the D gene is perhaps TRBD1 or TRBD2, as each covers 6 bases. Measured from the cysteine to the phenylalanine, the CDR3 is 16 residues long. Of the read, only the CDR3 DNA is kept; its 48 bases are in frame from base 1. V loses 4 bases of germline sequence and J loses 2 bases, and the interval between the two ends is 19 bases. Per the germline V gene (reference sequence), SGHNT is the CDR1 and YYREEE is the CDR2.